The entry that follows covers one T cell receptor beta chain sequence. The antigen remains undetermined. With a much larger clone just one base away, this may be a read error. These data come from a study of molecular identifiers for immune sequencing clone quantification. Study-wide results and caveats: Sizes of highly expanded clones could be underestimated through identical TCRs sharing a barcode.

V was trimmed by 1 base and J by 4 bases, leaving 13 bases between them. The CDR3 spans 15 residues. Germline CDR1 MGHRA, CDR2 YSYEKL. Naive CD8 T cells, phenotype CD8+CD4-CCR7+CD45RA+, were sorted. MiXCR, run by TCRdb on the PCR reads, gives a single entry per CDR3 protein. The sample has about 40,000 distinct CDR3 sequences, about a fifth seen once. This TCR derives from a human donor in good health. Some libraries in this study had Jurkat cell RNA spiked in. Source material: naive CD8+ T cells from blood, with Jurkat cell RNA spiked in. The subset denotes: FACS-sorted CD8+CD4-CCR7+CD45RA+ naive T cells. The chain recombines TRBV4-1 with TRBJ1-2; perhaps TRBD1 as D (6 bases). Here the CDR3 DNA reads TGCGCCAGCAGCCAAGGGGGAGGGGGGAGCTATGGCTACACCTTC. Its translation: CASSQGGGGSYGYTF.